These 28 T cell receptor beta chains were sequenced from one sample in a study of monozygotic twins with inflammatory bowel disease. TCRdb reprocessed the 5' RACE reads, with one entry per CDR3 protein and no DNA. The sample includes some 400,000 distinct CDR3 sequences. The sample was blood. The receptors derive from a human donor with ulcerative colitis or Crohn's disease, or a healthy co-twin of an affected twin (not recorded which).

The chain joins TRBV19 to TRBJ2-6. Germline V gives CDR1 LNHDA, CDR2 SQIVND (reference sequence). The CDR3 loop spans 15 amino acids. The CDR3 protein is CASSNEAAGANVLTF.

The genes are TRBV12-3 or TRBV12-4 and TRBJ1-5. The CDR3 has 16 residues. CDR3: CASTMGGRGSNQPQHF.

The chain employs TRBV18 and TRBJ2-7. CDR1 KGHSH and CDR2 LQKENI come from the germline V gene. The CDR3 has 14 amino acids. The CDR3 protein is CASSSTASYGEQYF.

The chain employs TRBV29-1 and TRBJ2-5. CDR3 size: 11 residues. The germline CDR1 and CDR2 sequences are SQVTM and ANQGSEA. The CDR3 loop reads CSVERSETQYF.

The chain joins TRBV29-1 to TRBJ2-2; TCRdb's D call of TRBD2 is untestable without DNA. Germline V gene sequence: CDR1 SQVTM, CDR2 ANQGSEA. The CDR3 runs to 13 residues. CDR3 sequence reads: CSVMEENTGELFF.

This chain connects TRBV5-6 to TRBJ2-5. Germline lookup yields CDR1 SGHDT and CDR2 YYEEEE. The CDR3 runs 13 residues. The CDR3 here is CASSLDNRETQYF.

The V call is TRBV11-2, the J call TRBJ2-6; the TCRdb D gene call, TRBD1, has no DNA to confirm it. CDR3 length: 21 residues. Germline CDR1 is SGHAT and CDR2 is FQNNGV. CDR3 loop: CASSSKPRTVGVPSGANVLTF. The full variable domain, completed using reference TRBV11-2 and TRBJ2-6, is EAGVAQSPRYKIIEKRQSVAFWCNPISGHATLYWYQQILGQGPKLLIQFQNNGVVDDSQLPKDRFSAERLKGVDSTLKIQPAKLEDSAVYLCASSSKPRTVGVPSGANVLTFGAGSRLTVL.

J is TRBJ2-3 and V is TRBV19; TCRdb's assignment of TRBD1 cannot be checked, as there is no DNA. Germline CDR1 is LNHDA and CDR2 is SQIVND (reference sequence). The CDR3 runs to 14 residues. CDR3 loop: CASSPTGYTDTQYF.

V is TRBV6-1 and J is TRBJ2-7; TCRdb's D call of TRBD2 is untestable without DNA. The V gene's germline CDR1 is MNHNS and CDR2 SASEGT. CDR3 length equals 15 residues. The CDR3 protein is CASSEGTPPNYEQYF.

The chain uses TRBV5-1 and TRBJ2-7; TCRdb indicates TRBD1, and absent DNA this call remains unverified. This CDR3 spans 14 amino acids. Looked up from germline, CDR1 is SGHRS and CDR2 is YFSETQ. Here the CDR3 reads CASSFTGVTYEQYF.

V gene TRBV30 combines with J gene TRBJ2-7. CDR1 is GTSNPN and CDR2 is SVGIG in the germline V gene (reference sequence). This CDR3 spans 11 amino acids. The CDR3 sequence is CAWSPNYEQYF.

The rearrangement joins TRBV5-1 to TRBJ2-1; TCRdb lists TRBD2, though no DNA is available to test this call. This CDR3 comprises 15 residues. Germline lookup yields CDR1 SGHRS and CDR2 YFSETQ. The CDR3 loop reads CASSLLAGDYNEQFF.

The rearrangement uses TRBV20-1 and TRBJ1-1. In germline, CDR1 is DFQATT, CDR2 SNEGSKA (reference sequence). The CDR3 totals 14 residues. This CDR3 reads CSARERLLNTEAFF.

This chain's CDR3 is CTSSGQGAVEAFF. The chain couples TRBV7-6 to TRBJ1-1; TCRdb's assignment of TRBD1 cannot be checked, as there is no DNA. Germline V gives CDR1 SGHVS, CDR2 FNYEAQ. The CDR3 loop spans 13 amino acids.

The J gene is TRBJ1-2, the V gene TRBV5-1. Germline V gene sequence: CDR1 SGHRS, CDR2 YFSETQ. The CDR3 contains 13 residues. CDR3 residues: CASSPSDSYGYTF. Full variable domain (remainder filled in from reference TRBV5-1 and TRBJ1-2): KAGVTQTPRYLIKTRGQQVTLSCSPISGHRSVSWYQQTPGQGLQFLFEYFSETQRNKGNFPGRFSGRQFSNSRSEMNVSTLELGDSALYLCASSPSDSYGYTFGSGTRLTVV.

V and J are TRBV20-1 and TRBJ2-5; TCRdb outputs TRBD2, but without DNA this stays unchecked. This CDR3 region has 16 residues. CDR1 is DFQATT, CDR2 SNEGSKA, per germline (reference sequence). The CDR3 is CSARAPGGRVQETQYF.

This sequence joins TRBV10-3 and TRBJ1-2; TCRdb's D call of TRBD1 is untestable without DNA. There are 14 residues in the CDR3. Germline V gene data show CDR1 as ENHRY and CDR2 as SYGVKD. The CDR3 here is CAIRPGTDNYGYTF.

The rearrangement joins TRBV7-2 to TRBJ2-1; the D call from TCRdb, TRBD2, cannot be confirmed without DNA. The germline CDR1 and CDR2 sequences are SGHTA and FQGNSA. The CDR3 is 16 amino acids. The CDR3 here is CASRLAGASSYNEQFF. Full variable domain (rest looked up from reference TRBV7-2 and TRBJ2-1): GAGVSQSPSNKVTEKGKDVELRCDPISGHTALYWYRQSLGQGLEFLIYFQGNSAPDKSGLPSDRFSAERTGGSVSTLTIQRTQQEDSAVYLCASRLAGASSYNEQFFGPGTRLTVL.

V usage is TRBV20-1 and J usage is TRBJ1-4; TCRdb returns TRBD1, unconfirmable since there is no DNA. Germline CDR1 DFQATT, CDR2 SNEGSKA (reference sequence). The CDR3 contains 12 residues. The CDR3 spells CSARDQGGKLFF.

The V and J genes are TRBV7-2 and TRBJ1-6. This CDR3 region has 15 residues. From germline, CDR1 is SGHTA and CDR2 FQGNSA. The CDR3 is CASSLDGSKGDPLHF.

The V call is TRBV27, the J call TRBJ2-7; with no DNA, the TCRdb D assignment of TRBD1 cannot be verified. The CDR3 loop spans 14 amino acids. CDR1 is MNHEY and CDR2 is SMNVEV in the germline V gene (reference sequence). CDR3 in amino acids: CASSAGTAFGEQYF.

This chain joins TRBV5-1 and TRBJ2-7; TCRdb's D call, TRBD2, is unchecked because there is no DNA. The CDR3 has 16 residues. From germline, CDR1 is SGHRS and CDR2 YFSETQ. The CDR3 loop is CASSSGRDLSSYEQYF.

This sequence joins TRBV4-1 and TRBJ2-2; TCRdb reports TRBD1, a call that lacks DNA to check it against. In germline, CDR1 is MGHRA, CDR2 YSYEKL. This CDR3 comprises 16 residues. CDR3 region: CASSQEGGTYTGELFF.

The chain is built from TRBV29-1 and TRBJ1-5; TCRdb names TRBD1, which stays unverified in the absence of DNA. CDR3 length: 13 amino acids. From germline, CDR1 is SQVTM and CDR2 ANQGSEA. CDR3: CSVPERGRQPQHF.

V gene TRBV20-1 combines with J gene TRBJ2-3; the D gene TCRdb calls, TRBD1, cannot be checked with no DNA. This CDR3 has 14 amino acids. CDR1 is DFQATT and CDR2 is SNEGSKA in the germline V gene (reference sequence). The CDR3 reads CSAVGTGITDTQYF.

This chain uses TRBV24-1 with TRBJ2-1; TCRdb picks TRBD1, but there is no DNA to check that call. This CDR3 is 15 amino acids long. Germline CDR1 and CDR2: KGHDR and SFDVKD. CDR3 in amino acids: CATSDRGPGYNEQFF.

This chain connects TRBV5-1 to TRBJ1-5; TCRdb indicates TRBD1, and absent DNA this call remains unverified. The CDR3 extends over 15 amino acids. Germline loops: CDR1 SGHRS, CDR2 YFSETQ. The CDR3 region is CASSLAGTSNQPQHF. Looking up the rest from reference TRBV5-1 and TRBJ1-5 gives the full variable domain: KAGVTQTPRYLIKTRGQQVTLSCSPISGHRSVSWYQQTPGQGLQFLFEYFSETQRNKGNFPGRFSGRQFSNSRSEMNVSTLELGDSALYLCASSLAGTSNQPQHFGDGTRLSIL.

The chain recombines TRBV18 with TRBJ2-2; TCRdb's D gene call, TRBD2, goes unchecked for lack of DNA. There are 18 residues in the CDR3. Germline V gives CDR1 KGHSH, CDR2 LQKENI. The CDR3 loop reads CASSLRTSGELNTGELFF.